These T cell receptor beta chains were read from a single sample in a study of T cells after yellow fever vaccination. TCRdb used MiXCR to reprocess the 5' RACE reads, holding one entry per CDR3 protein. The data show 150,000 to 200,000 distinct CDR3 sequences, about 6% seen once. Sequenced here: CD4+ T cells sorted from PBMCs, sampled on the day of the first yellow fever vaccination. These receptors were collected from a young man who received the YFV17D yellow fever vaccine. CDR3s include the opening cysteine and the closing phenylalanine or tryptophan. Not every row has a clone size; where given, it reads once, few, many or a size class.

j_call clone_size v_call cdr3_aa
TRBJ2-1 NA TRBV19 CASQSGGAGKEQFF
TRBJ2-7 NA TRBV7-8 CASSGRPGTSGHEQYF
TRBJ2-3 NA TRBV29-1 CSVYKGSGTDTQYF
TRBJ1-4 many TRBV20-1 CSARRSGEGRKLFF
TRBJ1-1 many TRBV29-1 CSVARDRGTEAFF
TRBJ1-5 few TRBV6-2/TRBV6-3 CASSNRQINQPQHF
TRBJ1-5 NA TRBV15 CATSSGFDQPQHF
TRBJ2-7 many TRBV20-1 CSARDPRAPQNEQYF
TRBJ2-1 many TRBV6-6 CASSYSSWRGVYNEQFF
TRBJ2-1 few TRBV30 CAWSVLDRDYNEQFF
TRBJ1-3 NA TRBV11-1 CASDSGRSSGNTIYF
TRBJ2-3 many TRBV5-1 CASSLGSGGTDTQYF
TRBJ1-2 many TRBV20-1 CSAREGGGNYGYTF
TRBJ2-5 many TRBV12-3/TRBV12-4 CASTAWGVQETQYF
TRBJ2-5 many TRBV5-1 CASSLDGRGYQETQYF
TRBJ2-7 many TRBV7-2 CASSYSGTEAYEQYF
TRBJ2-5 many TRBV9 CASSISSGQETQYF
TRBJ2-2 many TRBV12-3/TRBV12-4 CASSPLPGRENTGELFF
TRBJ2-4 many TRBV7-2 CASSLVVNSENIQYF
TRBJ1-3 many TRBV9 CASSVAPSSGNTIYF
TRBJ2-1 many TRBV6-1 CASRDQSYNEQFF
TRBJ2-1 many TRBV7-2 CASSLQGASYNEQFF
TRBJ1-1 many TRBV7-9 CASSFKSGNTEAFF
TRBJ1-2 NA TRBV5-4 CASSLVILQGRDGYTF
TRBJ1-6 NA TRBV20-1 CSAPKSTVQSSYNSPLHF
TRBJ2-7 few TRBV5-1 CASSWTSGISEQYF
TRBJ1-5 NA TRBV5-1 CASSPDRVDQPQHF
TRBJ1-6 NA TRBV20-1 CSAKISRQGKAPLHF
TRBJ1-4 many TRBV5-1 CASSLSPGQNEKLFF
TRBJ1-2 NA TRBV4-1 CASSQGLERANYGYTF
TRBJ2-3 many TRBV6-5 CASARDRKDTQYF